This T cell receptor (beta chain) was captured by sequencing in a study of T-cell memory formation after mild COVID-19. About the study: The two donors had largely donor-specific TCR clusters.

This clonotype was seen more than once but under ten times. Antigen: not known. The CDR3 runs 17 residues. V lost 6 bases, J lost 9 bases, and 19 bases stayed unmatched. Study-wide findings and caveats: The SARS-CoV-2 specificity of second-wave clones reaching peak at day 37 remained unverified. CM and EM subsets held most contracting CD4+ clones; EMRA held CD8+ ones. Researchers found some responding clones in pre-infection memory, a sign that cross-reactive memory joined.

TCRdb reanalysed the 5' RACE reads using MiXCR and keeps one entry per CDR3 protein. The data hold about 600,000 distinct CDR3 sequences, with about 20% observed a single time. The receptor's source is an adult woman who had mild COVID-19 (a few samples of this study predate the infection). Cell type and time point are not known. Sequenced sample: PBMCs or a T cell subset sorted from them (not recorded which). The chain couples TRBV12-3 or TRBV12-4 to TRBJ2-1, with TRBD2 matching 8 bases. This CDR3 is CASSSQKPGGPRGEQFF. The CDR3 DNA follows: TGTGCCAGCAGCTCACAGAAGCCGGGAGGGCCAAGGGGTGAGCAGTTCTTC.